This T cell receptor beta chain was captured by sequencing in a study of cytomegalovirus exposure and HLA in healthy donors. The CDR3 has 13 residues. Germline lookup yields CDR1 SQVTM and CDR2 ANQGSEA. The ends were cut back, 6 bases at V and 2 bases at J, with 11 bases in the middle. This PCR relied on a set of 60 Vbeta primers and 13 Jbeta primers. Clones were read by immunoSEQ multiplex PCR, and TCRdb kept only the in-frame ones, dropping some. The sample lists roughly 100,000 clones, 63% occurring once. This clone was seen more than once but under ten times. The TCR comes from a human donor in good health. The chain employs TRBV29-1 and TRBJ2-4; D is undetermined. The sequenced material came from PBMCs. CDR3 sequence (DNA): TGCAGCGTGGCATTAGCATCCAAAAACATTCAGTACTTC. This encodes CSVALASKNIQYF.